What follows are 2 T cell receptor beta chains derived from one specimen sequenced in a study of shared clonotypes between healthy human individuals. Assay: immunoSEQ multiplex PCR; the TCRdb copy retains only in-frame clones and omits some. The table has 490,000 or so clones, 70% to 80% seen once. Sequences were obtained from PBMCs. The source is a woman between 40 and 55 years old in good health. Some clones in this sample may be carry-over from other donors' samples.

The V call is TRBV5-1, the J call TRBJ2-1; 9 bases map to TRBD2. Per the germline V gene, CDR1 is SGHRS and CDR2 is YFSETQ. J lost 6 bases, V lost 0 bases, and 13 bases had no gene match. The CDR3 runs to 18 residues. The CDR3 sequence is CASSLGIVAGGPGNEQFF. CDR3 DNA sequence: TGCGCCAGCAGCTTGGGGATTGTGGCGGGAGGGCCAGGCAATGAGCAGTTCTTC.

This chain connects TRBV28 to TRBJ2-1; a possible D gene is TRBD2 (6 bases). Between the trimmed V and J ends, which lost 10 bases and 4 bases, there was a span of 17 bases. Germline CDR1 and CDR2: MDHEN and SYDVKM. The CDR3 has 14 residues. CDR3 bases: TGTGCCACCTCTCCGGGAGCCCTATACAATGAGCAGTTCTTC. Amino acid sequence: CATSPGALYNEQFF. Variable domain in full (rest from reference TRBV28 and TRBJ2-1): DVKVTQSSRYLVKRTGEKVFLECVQDMDHENMFWYRQDPGLGLRLIYFSYDVKMKEKGDIPEGYSVSREKKERFSLILESASTNQTSMYLCATSPGALYNEQFFGPGTRLTVL.